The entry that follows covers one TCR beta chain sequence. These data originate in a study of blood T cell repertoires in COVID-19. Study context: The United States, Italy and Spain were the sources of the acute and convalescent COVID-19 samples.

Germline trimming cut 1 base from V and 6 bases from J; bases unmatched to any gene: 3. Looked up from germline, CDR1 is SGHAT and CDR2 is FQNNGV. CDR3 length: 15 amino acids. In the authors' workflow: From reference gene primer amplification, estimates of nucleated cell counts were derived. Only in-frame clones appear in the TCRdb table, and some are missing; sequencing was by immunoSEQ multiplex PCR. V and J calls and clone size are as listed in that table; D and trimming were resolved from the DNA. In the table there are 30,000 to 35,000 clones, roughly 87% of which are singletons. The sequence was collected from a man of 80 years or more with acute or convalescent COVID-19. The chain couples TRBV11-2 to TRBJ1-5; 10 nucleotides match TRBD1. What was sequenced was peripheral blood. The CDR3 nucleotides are TGTGCCAGCAGCTTAGGGGGGACAGGGGCTCAGCCCCAGCATTTT. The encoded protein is CASSLGGTGAQPQHF.